This is a list of T cell receptor beta chains from one sample in a study of cytomegalovirus exposure and HLA in healthy donors. Only in-frame clones appear in the TCRdb table, and some are missing; sequencing was by immunoSEQ multiplex PCR. The sample has 90,000 to 100,000 clones; about 70% are singletons. Sequencing used PBMCs. Receptors were obtained from a female donor in good health and CMV-seronegative. Each CDR3 is given with its conserved first and last residue. The order of the fields is J gene, D gene, clone size, V gene, CDR3 protein, CDR3 DNA. A D gene is named only where the DNA matches it firmly. Clone size is stated in some rows and not others, as once, few, many or a class when expanded.

J: TRBJ1-1
D: .
size: .
V: TRBV6-5
CDR3: CASSPQGGWTEAFF
DNA: TGTGCCAGCAGTCCCCAGGGAGGTTGGACTGAAGCTTTCTTT

J: TRBJ2-6
D: .
size: many
V: TRBV9
CDR3: CASSPRRVSGANVLTF
DNA: TGTGCCAGCAGCCCCCGCAGGGTCTCTGGGGCCAACGTCCTGACTTTC

J: TRBJ2-1
D: .
size: .
V: TRBV29-1
CDR3: CSVEVVAGIYNEQFF
DNA: TGCAGCGTTGAAGTAGTAGCAGGGATTTACAATGAGCAGTTCTTC

J: TRBJ1-5
D: TRBD1
size: .
V: TRBV29-1
CDR3: CSVVWTGRNSNQPQHF
DNA: TGCAGCGTTGTTTGGACAGGGAGGAACAGCAATCAGCCCCAGCATTTT

J: TRBJ1-3
D: .
size: .
V: TRBV5-6
CDR3: CASSSTRVSGNTIYF
DNA: TGTGCCAGCAGCTCCACCCGCGTCTCTGGAAACACCATATATTTT

J: TRBJ1-2
D: TRBD1
size: .
V: TRBV29-1
CDR3: CSVPQGAYGYTF
DNA: TGCAGCGTTCCACAGGGGGCATATGGCTACACCTTC

J: TRBJ2-5
D: .
size: .
V: TRBV7-6
CDR3: CASSLRGTATSQETQYF
DNA: TGTGCCAGCAGCTTAAGAGGGACTGCCACCTCCCAAGAGACCCAGTACTTC

J: TRBJ2-2
D: TRBD1
size: .
V: TRBV6-4
CDR3: CASSVGQGETGELFF
DNA: TGTGCCAGCAGTGTTGGACAGGGGGAGACCGGGGAGCTGTTTTTT

J: TRBJ2-1
D: TRBD1
size: .
V: TRBV18
CDR3: CASSRDRGVNEQFF
DNA: TGTGCCAGCTCACGAGACAGGGGGGTCAATGAGCAGTTCTTC

J: TRBJ2-7
D: .
size: .
V: TRBV28
CDR3: CASAAGYYEQYF
DNA: TGTGCCAGCGCGGCCGGCTATTACGAGCAGTACTTC

J: TRBJ2-7
D: .
size: once
V: TRBV6-1
CDR3: CASSPGGGPPYEQYF
DNA: TGTGCCAGCAGCCCAGGCGGGGGCCCTCCCTACGAGCAGTACTTC

J: TRBJ2-5
D: TRBD2
size: .
V: TRBV6-1
CDR3: CASSELAGDQETQYF
DNA: TGTGCCAGCAGTGAGCTAGCGGGAGACCAAGAGACCCAGTACTTC

J: TRBJ2-3
D: .
size: .
V: TRBV27
CDR3: CASSTTPTRLVVESNTQYF
DNA: TGTGCCAGCAGCACCACACCCACTCGGTTGGTCGTGGAGTCCAATACGCAGTATTTT

J: TRBJ1-5
D: .
size: .
V: TRBV2
CDR3: CASSEDGENQPQHF
DNA: TGTGCCAGCAGTGAAGACGGGGAGAATCAGCCCCAGCATTTT

J: TRBJ1-1
D: TRBD1
size: .
V: TRBV7-2
CDR3: CASTQGTGGAYTEAFF
DNA: TGTGCCAGCACCCAGGGTACAGGGGGCGCGTACACTGAAGCTTTCTTT

J: TRBJ2-1
D: TRBD2
size: .
V: TRBV7-9
CDR3: CASSDTSGGKVGNEQFF
DNA: TGTGCCAGCAGCGATACTAGCGGGGGTAAGGTTGGGAATGAGCAGTTCTTC

J: TRBJ2-1
D: .
size: .
V: TRBV11-3
CDR3: CASSPIGDEQFF
DNA: TGTGCCAGCAGCCCGATCGGGGATGAGCAGTTCTTC

J: TRBJ2-6
D: .
size: .
V: TRBV2
CDR3: CASSEDTGPSRANVLTF
DNA: TGTGCCAGCAGCGAAGATACTGGGCCGAGTAGGGCCAACGTCCTGACTTTC

J: TRBJ1-1
D: TRBD1
size: .
V: TRBV2
CDR3: CANIRQGGTEAFF
DNA: TGTGCCAACATACGACAGGGAGGCACTGAAGCTTTCTTT

J: TRBJ1-2
D: TRBD1
size: once
V: TRBV29-1
CDR3: CSAGTDYGYTF
DNA: TGCAGCGCCGGGACAGACTATGGCTACACCTTC

J: TRBJ1-2
D: TRBD1
size: .
V: TRBV27
CDR3: CASSLTRQGAGGYTF
DNA: TGTGCCAGCAGTTTAACTCGACAGGGGGCCGGGGGCTACACCTTC

J: TRBJ2-4
D: .
size: .
V: TRBV4-3
CDR3: CASSQGGQGPYIRYF
DNA: TGCGCCAGCAGCCAAGGGGGCCAGGGGCCCTATATTCGGTACTTC

J: TRBJ1-1
D: .
size: .
V: TRBV27
CDR3: CASSFSGGRRAFF
DNA: TGTGCCAGCAGTTTCTCGGGGGGGAGACGGGCTTTCTTT

J: TRBJ2-1
D: TRBD2
size: .
V: TRBV10-3
CDR3: CAISEPGGNEQFF
DNA: TGTGCCATCAGTGAGCCGGGGGGGAATGAGCAGTTCTTC

J: TRBJ2-5
D: TRBD1
size: .
V: TRBV15
CDR3: CATSRGTGDIETQYF
DNA: TGTGCCACCAGCAGAGGGACAGGGGATATAGAGACCCAGTACTTC

J: TRBJ2-5
D: .
size: .
V: TRBV10-3
CDR3: CAISTPYQETQYF
DNA: TGTGCCATCAGTACACCATACCAAGAGACCCAGTACTTC

J: TRBJ1-5
D: TRBD1
size: few
V: TRBV28
CDR3: CASGFGTGQNQPQHF
DNA: TGTGCCAGCGGGTTTGGGACAGGACAGAATCAGCCCCAGCATTTT

J: TRBJ1-1
D: .
size: few
V: TRBV11-3
CDR3: CASSLDLSTEAFF
DNA: TGTGCCAGCAGCTTAGATTTGTCAACTGAAGCTTTCTTT

J: TRBJ1-1
D: TRBD1
size: .
V: TRBV5-1
CDR3: CASSFSPGQGTEAFF
DNA: TGCGCCAGCAGCTTTTCACCGGGACAGGGAACTGAAGCTTTCTTT

J: TRBJ2-7
D: .
size: .
V: TRBV11-2
CDR3: CASSLGWGGSEQYF
DNA: TGTGCCAGCAGCTTGGGGTGGGGAGGAAGCGAGCAGTACTTC

J: TRBJ1-3
D: TRBD1
size: .
V: TRBV10-2
CDR3: CASRPRGADTIYF
DNA: TGCGCCAGCAGGCCCAGGGGGGCGGACACCATATATTTT

J: TRBJ2-2
D: .
size: .
V: TRBV7-9
CDR3: CASSLSSNTNTGELFF
DNA: TGTGCCAGCAGCTTATCATCCAACACGAACACCGGGGAGCTGTTTTTT

J: TRBJ2-3
D: .
size: .
V: TRBV28
CDR3: CASSLRRVLTDTQYF
DNA: TGTGCCAGCAGTTTGCGGCGGGTCCTCACAGATACGCAGTATTTT

J: TRBJ2-2
D: TRBD2
size: .
V: TRBV4-3
CDR3: CASSQGVAGGPNGELFF
DNA: TGCGCCAGCAGCCAAGGTGTAGCGGGGGGGCCGAACGGGGAGCTGTTTTTT

J: TRBJ1-2
D: .
size: .
V: TRBV28
CDR3: CASSFGGVLGYTF
DNA: TGTGCCAGCAGTTTTGGGGGGGTCCTTGGCTACACCTTC

J: TRBJ1-1
D: .
size: .
V: TRBV28
CDR3: CASTTFSGAFF
DNA: TGTGCCAGCACCACCTTTTCCGGAGCTTTCTTT

J: TRBJ1-1
D: .
size: .
V: TRBV18
CDR3: CASSLLGGKGTNTEAFF
DNA: TGTGCCAGCTCACTCCTCGGGGGAAAGGGGACGAACACTGAAGCTTTCTTT

J: TRBJ2-3
D: TRBD2
size: .
V: TRBV2
CDR3: CASSEFPTLAGGADTQYF
DNA: TGTGCCAGCAGTGAATTCCCCACCCTAGCGGGAGGTGCAGATACGCAGTATTTT

J: TRBJ1-2
D: TRBD1
size: .
V: TRBV27
CDR3: CASSWTGSNGYTF
DNA: TGTGCCAGCAGCTGGACAGGGAGCAATGGCTACACCTTC